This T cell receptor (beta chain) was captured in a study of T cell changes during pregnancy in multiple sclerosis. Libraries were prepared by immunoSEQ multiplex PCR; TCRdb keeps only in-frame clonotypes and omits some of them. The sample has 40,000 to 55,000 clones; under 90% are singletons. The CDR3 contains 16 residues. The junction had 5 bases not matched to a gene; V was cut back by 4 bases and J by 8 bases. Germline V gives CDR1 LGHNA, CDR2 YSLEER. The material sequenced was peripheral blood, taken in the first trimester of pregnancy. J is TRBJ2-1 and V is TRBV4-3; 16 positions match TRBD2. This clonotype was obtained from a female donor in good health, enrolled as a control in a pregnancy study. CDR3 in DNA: TGCGCCAGCAGCCCCGGGACTAGCGGGGGGGTCGATGAGCAGTTCTTC. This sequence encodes CASSPGTSGGVDEQFF.